The clone carrying this TCR beta chain was observed a few times. Use of 60 Vbeta and 13 Jbeta primers characterized the PCR. TCRdb's table, derived via immunoSEQ multiplex PCR, lists solely in-frame clones and lacks some. The sample records over 150,000 clones, roughly three quarters being singletons. CDR3 length: 15 residues. Per the germline V gene, CDR1 is KGHSH and CDR2 is LQKENI. The V and J ends lost 4 bases and 3 bases respectively, with 13 bases between them. The sample originates from a study of cytomegalovirus exposure and HLA in healthy donors. The TCR was taken from a man aged 25 to 40 in good health and CMV-seropositive. This chain uses TRBV18 with TRBJ1-5; D possibly corresponds to TRBD1 (6 bases). Material: PBMCs. CDR3 region: CASSRDQGFNQPQHF. The CDR3 region has the DNA TGTGCCAGCTCACGCGATCAGGGGTTCAATCAGCCCCAGCATTTT.